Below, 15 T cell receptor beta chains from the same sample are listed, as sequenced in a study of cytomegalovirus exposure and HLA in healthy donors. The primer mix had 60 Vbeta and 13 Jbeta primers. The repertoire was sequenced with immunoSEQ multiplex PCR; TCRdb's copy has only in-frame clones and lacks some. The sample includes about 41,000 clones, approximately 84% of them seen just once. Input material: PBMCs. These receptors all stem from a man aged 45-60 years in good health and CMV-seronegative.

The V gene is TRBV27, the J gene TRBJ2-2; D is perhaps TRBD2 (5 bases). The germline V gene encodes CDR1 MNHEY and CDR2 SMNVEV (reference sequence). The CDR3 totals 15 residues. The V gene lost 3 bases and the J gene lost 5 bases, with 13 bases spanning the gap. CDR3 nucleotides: TGTGCCAGCAGTTTGCGGCTAGCTGGGACCGGGGAGCTGTTTTTT. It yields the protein CASSLRLAGTGELFF.

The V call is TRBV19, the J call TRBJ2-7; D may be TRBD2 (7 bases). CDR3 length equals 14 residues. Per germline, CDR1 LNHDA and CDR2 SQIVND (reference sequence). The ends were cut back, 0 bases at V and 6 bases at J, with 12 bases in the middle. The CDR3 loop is CASSIDGGAREQYF. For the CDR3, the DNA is TGTGCCAGTAGTATAGATGGGGGGGCCCGCGAGCAGTACTTC.

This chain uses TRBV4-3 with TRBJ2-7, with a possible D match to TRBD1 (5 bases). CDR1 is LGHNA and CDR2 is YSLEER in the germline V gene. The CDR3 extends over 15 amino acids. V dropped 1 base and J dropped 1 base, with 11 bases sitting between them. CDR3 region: CASSQVQGGSYEQYF. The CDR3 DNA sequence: TGCGCCAGCAGCCAAGTCCAGGGTGGGTCCTACGAGCAGTACTTC.

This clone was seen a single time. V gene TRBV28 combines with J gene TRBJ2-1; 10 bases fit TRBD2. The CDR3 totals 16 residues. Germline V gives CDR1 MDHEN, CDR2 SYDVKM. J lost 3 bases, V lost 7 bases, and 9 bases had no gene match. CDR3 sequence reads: CASTTPGTSDYNEQFF. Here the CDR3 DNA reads TGTGCCAGCACCACCCCTGGGACTAGCGACTACAATGAGCAGTTCTTC.

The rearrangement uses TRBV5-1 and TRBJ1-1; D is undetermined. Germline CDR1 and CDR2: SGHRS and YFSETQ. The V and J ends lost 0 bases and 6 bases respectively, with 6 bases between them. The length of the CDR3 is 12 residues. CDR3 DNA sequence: TGCGCCAGCAGCTTGGAGGCGGCTGAAGCTTTCTTT. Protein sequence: CASSLEAAEAFF.

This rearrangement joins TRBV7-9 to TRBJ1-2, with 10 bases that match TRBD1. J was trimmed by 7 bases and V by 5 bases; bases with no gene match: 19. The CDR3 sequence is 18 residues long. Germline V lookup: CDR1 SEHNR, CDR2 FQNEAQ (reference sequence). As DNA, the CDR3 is TGTGCCAGCAGCGTAGGGCTTGTGGGACAGGGGAAAAGGAGTGGCTACACCTTC. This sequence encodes CASSVGLVGQGKRSGYTF. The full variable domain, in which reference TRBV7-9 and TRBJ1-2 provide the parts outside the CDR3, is DTGVSQNPRHKITKRGQNVTFRCDPISEHNRLYWYRQTLGQGPEFLTYFQNEAQLEKSRLLSDRFSAERPKGSFSTLEIQRTEQGDSAMYLCASSVGLVGQGKRSGYTFGSGTRLTVV.

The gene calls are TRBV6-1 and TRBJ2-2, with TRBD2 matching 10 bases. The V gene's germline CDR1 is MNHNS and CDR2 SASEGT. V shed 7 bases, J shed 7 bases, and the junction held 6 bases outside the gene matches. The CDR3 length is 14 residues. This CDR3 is CASKSGGAGGELFF. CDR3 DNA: TGTGCCAGCAAGAGCGGGGGGGCCGGCGGGGAGCTGTTTTTT.

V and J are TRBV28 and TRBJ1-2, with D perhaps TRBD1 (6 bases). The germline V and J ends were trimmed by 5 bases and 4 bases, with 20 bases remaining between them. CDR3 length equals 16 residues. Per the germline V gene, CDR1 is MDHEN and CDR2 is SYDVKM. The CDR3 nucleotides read TGTGCCAGCAGTCCTGGGGGCGCCGCACCCATCTATGGCTACACCTTC. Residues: CASSPGGAAPIYGYTF.

The CDR3, as DNA: TGTGCCAATAAAAAGCGGGGACAAGGCTGCTCTGGAAACACCATATATTTT. It is translated as CANKKRGQGCSGNTIYF. This chain uses TRBV21-1 with TRBJ1-3. TRBV21-1 corresponds to a pseudogene. The CDR3 sequence is 17 residues long.

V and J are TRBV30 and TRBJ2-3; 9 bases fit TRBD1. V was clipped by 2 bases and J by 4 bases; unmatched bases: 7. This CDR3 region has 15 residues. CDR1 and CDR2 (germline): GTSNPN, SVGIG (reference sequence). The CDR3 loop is CAWSRGQGKSDTQYF. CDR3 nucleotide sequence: TGTGCCTGGAGTAGAGGACAGGGGAAGTCAGATACGCAGTATTTT. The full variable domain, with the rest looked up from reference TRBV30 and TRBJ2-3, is SQTIHQWPATLVQPVGSPLSLECTVEGTSNPNLYWYRQAAGRGLQLLFYSVGIGQISSEVPQNLSASRPQDRQFILSSKKLLLSDSGFYLCAWSRGQGKSDTQYFGPGTRLTVL.

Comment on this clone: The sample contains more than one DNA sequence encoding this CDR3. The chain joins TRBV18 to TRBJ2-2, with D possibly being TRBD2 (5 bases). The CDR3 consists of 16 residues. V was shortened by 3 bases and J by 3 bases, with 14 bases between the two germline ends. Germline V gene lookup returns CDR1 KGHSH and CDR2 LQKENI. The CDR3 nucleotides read TGTGCCAGCTCACCGCAGGCGCCCGGGGACACCGGGGAGCTGTTTTTT. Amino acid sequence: CASSPQAPGDTGELFF.

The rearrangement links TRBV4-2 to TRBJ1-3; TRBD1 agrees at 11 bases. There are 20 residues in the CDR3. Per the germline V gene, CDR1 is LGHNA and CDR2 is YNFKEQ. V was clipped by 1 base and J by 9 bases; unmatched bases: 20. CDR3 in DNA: TGTGCCAGCAGCCAAGGTTTTTCGGGACAGGGGGAACTTCTCGGTATCACCATATATTTT. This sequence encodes CASSQGFSGQGELLGITIYF.

The CDR3: CASSYTGREQFF. In DNA, the CDR3 is TGTGCCAGCAGTTACACAGGGAGAGAGCAGTTCTTC. The V and J genes are TRBV6-5 and TRBJ2-1, with D maybe TRBD1 (6 bases). The germline V and J ends were trimmed by 2 bases and 10 bases, with 9 bases remaining between them. Looked up from germline, CDR1 is MNHEY and CDR2 is SVGAGI. This CDR3 has 12 residues.

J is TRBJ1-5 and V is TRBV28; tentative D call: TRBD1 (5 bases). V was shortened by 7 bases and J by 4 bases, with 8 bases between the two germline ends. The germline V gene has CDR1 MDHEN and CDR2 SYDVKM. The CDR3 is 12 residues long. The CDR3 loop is CASKAGNQPQHF. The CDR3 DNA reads TGTGCCAGCAAGGCAGGGAATCAGCCCCAGCATTTT.

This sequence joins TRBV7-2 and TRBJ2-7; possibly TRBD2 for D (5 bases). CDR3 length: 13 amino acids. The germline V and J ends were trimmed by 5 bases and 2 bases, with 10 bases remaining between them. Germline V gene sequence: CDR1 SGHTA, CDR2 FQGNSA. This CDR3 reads CASSRDLTYEQYF. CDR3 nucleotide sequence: TGTGCCAGCAGCCGGGATCTGACCTACGAGCAGTACTTC.